The 19 T cell receptor beta chains below were found in one sample sequenced in a study of metastatic and nonmetastatic thyroid tumors. The entire patient cohort was treatment-naive prior to thyroid surgery. TCRdb re-clonotyped the PCR reads via MiXCR. The data contain roughly 7,300 clones, about 20% of them singletons. Sequencing was performed on adjacent normal tissue. All receptors come from a female donor with papillary thyroid cancer or a benign thyroid nodule (not recorded which). Some clones in this sample may be carry-over from other donors' samples.

Points on this clone: Lacking the conserved final phenylalanine or tryptophan, this CDR3 likely reflects a read error. The rearrangement uses TRBV20-1 and TRBJ1-2; D gene unclear. Deletions cut 3 bases from V and 5 bases from J, with 22 bases between. This CDR3 has 16 residues. Germline CDR1 and CDR2: DFQATT and SNEGSKA (reference sequence). CDR3 sequence reads: CSARGATACLVYGYTS. The CDR3, as DNA: TGCAGTGCTAGGGGTGCTACAGCGTGCCTAGTATATGGCTACACCTCC.

This clone qualifies as medium-sized. The chain combines TRBV20-1 with TRBJ2-3; TRBD1 is a possible D gene (5 bases). CDR1 and CDR2 from the germline V gene are DFQATT and SNEGSKA (reference sequence). The CDR3 is 13 residues long. V lost 6 bases and J lost 2, with 12 bases in between. This CDR3 is CSARQSLTDTQYF. The CDR3 coding sequence is TGCAGTGCGAGACAGTCTCTCACAGATACGCAGTATTTT.

J is TRBJ2-2 and V is TRBV9; possibly TRBD1 for D (6 bases). Germline values: CDR1 SGDLS, CDR2 YYNGEE. This CDR3 contains 14 residues. The V end lost 6 bases, the J end lost 4 bases, and 13 bases lay between the germline ends. Written as DNA, the CDR3 is TGTGCCAGCAATCCGGGACAACCCACCGGGGAGCTGTTTTTT. It specifies CASNPGQPTGELFF. Drawing the rest from reference TRBV9 and TRBJ2-2, the complete variable domain is DSGVTQTPKHLITATGQRVTLRCSPRSGDLSVYWYQQSLDQGLQFLIQYYNGEERAKGNILERFSAQQFPDLHSELNLSSLELGDSALYFCASNPGQPTGELFFGEGSRLTVL.

This clone is medium-sized by share. The rearrangement joins TRBV7-2 to TRBJ2-7; TRBD2 aligns across 8 bases. V was pared by 4 bases and J by 2 bases, with 4 bases of the junction left unmatched. The V gene's germline CDR1 is SGHTA and CDR2 FQGNSA. The CDR3 has 14 amino acids. CDR3 in amino acids: CASSSSGGPYEQYF. The CDR3 DNA is TGTGCCAGCAGCTCCTCGGGGGGGCCCTACGAGCAGTACTTC.

This clone was seen many times. CDR3 loop: CAWSVGLASHNEQFF. CDR3 nucleotides: TGTGCCTGGAGTGTGGGACTAGCGAGCCACAATGAGCAGTTCTTC. This rearrangement joins TRBV30 to TRBJ2-1; 10 bases align to TRBD2. In germline, CDR1 is GTSNPN, CDR2 SVGIG (reference sequence). CDR3 length equals 15 residues. The V and J ends lost 0 bases and 5 bases, in that order; junction bases with no gene match: 4.

This clone qualifies as medium-sized. The chain carries TRBV7-2 and TRBJ1-3; 7 bases match TRBD1. The germline CDR1 and CDR2 sequences are SGHTA and FQGNSA. CDR3 length: 15 residues. Unmatched junction bases numbered 7, after V lost 5 bases and J lost 3 bases. CDR3 protein: CASSGDSLFGNTIYF. CDR3 in DNA: TGTGCCAGCAGCGGGGACAGTCTTTTTGGAAACACCATATATTTT.

This clone rates as medium-sized (0.01 to 0.1%). The chain links TRBV24-1 to TRBJ2-7; 9 nucleotides agree with TRBD2. Trimming cost V 12 bases and J 2 bases; bases outside gene matches: 19. The V gene's germline CDR1 is KGHDR and CDR2 SFDVKD. The CDR3 sequence is 17 residues long. CDR3 bases: TGTGCCCCCTGCCGGGACGCCGGGACTAGCTACACCTACGAGCAGTACTTC. It yields the protein CAPCRDAGTSYTYEQYF.

Relative to its sample, this clone is medium-sized. The J gene is TRBJ2-5, the V gene TRBV10-3; either TRBD1 or TRBD2 may supply D (5 bases each). The V gene lost 9 bases and the J gene lost 4 bases, with 21 bases spanning the gap. Per the germline V gene, CDR1 is ENHRY and CDR2 is SYGVKD. The CDR3 loop spans 15 amino acids. The CDR3 loop is CAIKPGTLDTETQYF. CDR3 DNA sequence: TGTGCCATTAAACCCGGGACCCTGGATACAGAGACCCAGTACTTC.

Many counts were recorded for this clone. A read error may account for a junction end that differs from germline. V usage is TRBV10-2 and J usage is TRBJ2-1, with D hard to call. Germline CDR1 and CDR2: WSHSY and SAAADI. CDR3 length equals 11 residues. Here the CDR3 reads CAGSWTNEQFF. In DNA, the CDR3 is TGCGCCGGCAGTTGGACGAATGAGCAGTTCTTC.

In its sample, this clone ranks as medium-sized. The J gene is TRBJ2-3, the V gene TRBV24-1; D possibly corresponds to TRBD1 (6 bases). The germline CDR1 and CDR2 sequences are KGHDR and SFDVKD. The germline V and J ends were trimmed by 4 bases and 4 bases, with 17 bases remaining between them. The CDR3 is 16 residues long. CDR3 nucleotide sequence: TGTGCCACCAGTGACTCCAGGGGCCCCGACTCAGATACGCAGTATTTT. This gives the protein CATSDSRGPDSDTQYF.

The table lists this clone with a few counts. The chain links TRBV12-3 or TRBV12-4 to TRBJ1-4, with D hard to call. The CDR3 extends over 14 amino acids. V lost 3 bases and J 7 bases, leaving 12 bases between the germline ends. The DNA for the CDR3 is TGTGCCAGCAGTTTGTCCAAAGGGAGTGAAAAACTGTTTTTT. Protein sequence: CASSLSKGSEKLFF.

This clone is classed as medium-sized. The chain recombines TRBV28 with TRBJ2-3; 7 nucleotides agree with TRBD1. From germline, CDR1 is MDHEN and CDR2 SYDVKM. The ends lost 6 bases at V and 5 bases at J; junction bases unmatched: 8. The CDR3 contains 14 residues. This CDR3 reads CASRMTGRIDTQYF. The CDR3 nucleotides read TGTGCCAGCAGAATGACAGGGCGAATAGATACGCAGTATTTT.

This clone was counted ten times or more. This specimen includes other DNA sequences encoding the same CDR3. This chain joins TRBV19 and TRBJ1-5; D is undetermined. The germline gives CDR1 LNHDA, CDR2 SQIVND (reference sequence). The V and J ends lost 5 bases and 3 bases respectively, with 5 bases between them. This CDR3 contains 12 residues. In DNA form, the CDR3 reads TGTGCCAGTAGTCCGACCAATCAGCCCCAGCATTTT. Protein sequence: CASSPTNQPQHF.

J is TRBJ1-2 and V is TRBV7-9; D is unclear. CDR1 is SEHNR and CDR2 is FQNEAQ in the germline V gene (reference sequence). Trimming stripped 6 bases from V and 2 bases from J, with 10 bases between. The length of the CDR3 is 13 residues. This CDR3 reads CASSLGDNYGYTF. For the CDR3, the DNA is TGTGCCAGCAGTCTTGGAGACAACTATGGCTACACCTTC. Supplemented by reference TRBV7-9 and TRBJ1-2, the full variable domain reads DTGVSQNPRHKITKRGQNVTFRCDPISEHNRLYWYRQTLGQGPEFLTYFQNEAQLEKSRLLSDRFSAERPKGSFSTLEIQRTEQGDSAMYLCASSLGDNYGYTFGSGTRLTVV.

This clone has ten or more counts. The junction departs from the called germline gene at one end, perhaps through a read error. V and J are TRBV6-1 and TRBJ2-7, with TRBD2 matching over 9 bases. The CDR3 has 15 residues. Germline V CDR1 and CDR2: MNHNS, SASEGT. CDR3 in DNA: TGTGCCAGCAGTGAAGAGCCTAGCGGGGCCTACGAGCAGCACTTC. Its protein is CASSEEPSGAYEQHF.

Here the CDR3 DNA reads TGTGCCAGCAGCTCGTGGACTAGCGGGAGGCTCTACGAGCAGTACTTC. It specifies CASSSWTSGRLYEQYF. The V call is TRBV11-2, the J call TRBJ2-7, with 14 bases identical to TRBD2. V trimming: 4 bases; J trimming: 3 bases; junction bases outside the gene matches: 5. The CDR3 loop spans 16 amino acids. The germline gives CDR1 SGHAT, CDR2 FQNNGV.

By sample share, this clone is medium-sized. This chain connects TRBV2 to TRBJ2-7; perhaps TRBD1 as D (6 bases). Trimming left V 4 bases short and J 3 bases short, with 16 bases between. The CDR3 runs 15 residues. Germline V gene data show CDR1 as SNHLY and CDR2 as FYNNEI. The CDR3 DNA is TGTGCCAGCAGTGTGTCGACAGGTAGCGTCTACGAGCAGTACTTC. Translated, it gives CASSVSTGSVYEQYF.

This clone was seen a single time. This sequence joins TRBV20-1 and TRBJ2-7; D is undetermined. Germline lookup yields CDR1 DFQATT and CDR2 SNEGSKA (reference sequence). Trimming removed 6 bases at V and 2 bases at J, with 14 bases between. The CDR3 has 13 amino acids. This chain's CDR3 is CSAYTGLTYEQYF. In DNA form, the CDR3 reads TGCAGTGCCTATACGGGCTTAACCTACGAGCAGTACTTC.

This clone was seen many times. V usage is TRBV18 and J usage is TRBJ2-5; no reliable D call. There are 15 residues in the CDR3. CDR1 and CDR2 (germline): KGHSH, LQKENI. Trimming cost V 0 bases and J 2 bases, with 10 bases left between them. Written as DNA, the CDR3 is TGTGCCAGCTCACCACCGTCCAAACTTCAAGAGACCCAGTACTTC. Translation gives CASSPPSKLQETQYF.